This T cell receptor beta chain was obtained from a study of blood T cells in healthy people across ages. Sample-barcoded 5' priming and a J-beta primer mix drove a second PCR of about 7 to 11 cycles. All cDNA molecules were each tagged by a template-switch adaptor with 12 random nucleotides. TCRdb re-derived calls from the 5' RACE reads in MiXCR, one entry per CDR3 protein. Among 780,000 or so distinct CDR3 sequences, around 25% were seen once, and the ten largest hold 3% to 4%. This clonotype came up a few times. These same records also appear under a second study, on T cells of mothers and their children.

This receptor was taken from a boy aged 5-17 years in good health. Sequencing was performed on blood.

DNA for the CDR3: TGTGCCAGCAGCTTACCAGGCTATAGCAATCAGCCCCAGCATTTT. It yields the protein CASSLPGYSNQPQHF. V and J are TRBV7-8 and TRBJ1-5; D is undetermined. From germline, CDR1 is SGHVS and CDR2 FQNEAQ. This CDR3 has 15 amino acids. V shed 2 bases and J shed 0 bases, with 8 bases lying between them.